The present entry profiles one T cell receptor (beta chain) with its context. The CDR3 length is 16 residues. With V trimmed by 1 base and J by 8 bases, 5 bases remained unmatched. The V gene's germline CDR1 is LNHDA and CDR2 SQIVND (reference sequence). This entry is derived from a study of blood T cell repertoires in COVID-19. Study summary: The study drew acute and convalescent COVID-19 samples from the United States, Italy and Spain. The cDNA or gDNA used as material had been derived from T cells, B-cell-depleted T cells, or PBMCs.

The authors' processing: Estimation of nucleated cell counts was performed using reference gene primer amplification. Assay: immunoSEQ multiplex PCR; the TCRdb copy retains only in-frame clones and omits some. V, J and clone size are taken as reported in that table, and D and trimming were inferred from the DNA itself. This sample yields 210,000 or so clones, of which roughly 76% are seen a single time; around 4.7% belongs to the top ten. This clonotype was obtained from a human donor in a cohort sampled during active COVID-19. The chain employs TRBV19 and TRBJ1-4; 12 nucleotides agree with TRBD1. Input material: peripheral blood. The CDR3 DNA reads TGTGCCAGTAGTATAGCCGGGACAGGGGGCCTGGAAAAACTGTTTTTT. It yields the protein CASSIAGTGGLEKLFF.